One sample yielded the 20 T cell receptor beta chains listed below, sequenced in a study of shared clonotypes between healthy human individuals. The repertoire was sequenced with immunoSEQ multiplex PCR; TCRdb's copy has only in-frame clones and lacks some. This sample has about 1 million clones; around 74% occur once, and the top ten carry approximately 1.5%. Specimen: memory CD4+ T cells sorted from blood. Noted subset: CD45RA-negative fraction. These receptors came from a man aged 18 to 29 in good health.

The V call is TRBV29-1, the J call TRBJ2-2; D unclear. The length of the CDR3 is 12 residues. CDR1 is SQVTM and CDR2 is ANQGSEA in the germline V gene. Trimming took 7 bases from V and 3 from J, leaving 9 bases between them. The CDR3 bases are TGCAGCGCCTTAGGGCACACCGGGGAGCTGTTTTTT. It encodes CSALGHTGELFF.

The rearrangement uses TRBV27 and TRBJ1-6, with 7 bases lining up with TRBD1. CDR1 is MNHEY, CDR2 SMNVEV, per germline (reference sequence). V lost 2 bases to trimming and J lost 7 bases; unmatched junction nucleotides: 8. This CDR3 region has 16 residues. CDR3 sequence reads: CASSLPPDRENSPLHF. CDR3 nucleotides: TGTGCCAGCAGTTTACCCCCCGACAGGGAAAATTCACCCCTCCACTTT.

The genes are TRBV6-1 and TRBJ1-2; weak D call: TRBD1 (5 bases). The CDR3 length is 14 residues. Germline loops: CDR1 MNHNS, CDR2 SASEGT. Trimming left V 6 bases short and J 7 bases short, with 18 bases between. CDR3: CASRDRDLIRGYTF. Written as DNA, the CDR3 is TGTGCCAGCAGGGACCGGGACCTAATTCGTGGCTACACCTTC.

The gene calls are TRBV10-3 and TRBJ2-2; D is unclear. The germline gives CDR1 ENHRY, CDR2 SYGVKD. This CDR3 comprises 14 residues. V lost 8 bases and J lost 2, with 12 bases in between. CDR3 in amino acids: CAISANSNTGELFF. The DNA for the CDR3 is TGTGCCATCTCCGCTAATTCAAACACCGGGGAGCTGTTTTTT.

The rearrangement joins TRBV6-6 to TRBJ1-5, with TRBD1 identical over 8 bases. The CDR3 totals 13 residues. Trimming cost V 4 bases and J 8 bases; bases outside gene matches: 4. Germline CDR1 is MNHNY and CDR2 is SVGAGI (reference sequence). DNA of the CDR3: TGTGCCAGCAGTTGGACAGGGCGTGAGCCCCAGCATTTT. Its translation: CASSWTGREPQHF.

The chain employs TRBV7-2 and TRBJ2-5, with 12 bases aligning to TRBD2. The V gene's germline CDR1 is SGHTA and CDR2 FQGNSA. The CDR3 is 15 amino acids. The junction had 4 bases not matched to a gene; V was cut back by 6 bases and J by 2 bases. CDR3 sequence: CASSPSGRGQETQYF. The CDR3 DNA is TGTGCCAGCAGTCCTAGCGGGAGGGGTCAAGAGACCCAGTACTTC.

The chain employs TRBV29-1 and TRBJ1-1, with D possibly matching TRBD1 (5 bases). The CDR3 length is 13 residues. Germline V gene data show CDR1 as SQVTM and CDR2 as ANQGSEA. Trimming stripped 1 base from V and 5 bases from J, with 11 bases between. CDR3 in amino acids: CSVEVGTRTEAFF. In DNA form, the CDR3 reads TGCAGCGTTGAAGTCGGGACTCGGACTGAAGCTTTCTTT.

This clone occurred once. The genes are TRBV7-2 and TRBJ1-3, with D possibly being TRBD1 (5 bases). Germline lookup yields CDR1 SGHTA and CDR2 FQGNSA. Trimming removed 5 bases at V and 7 bases at J, with 15 bases between. The CDR3 is made up of 14 amino acids. CDR3 nucleotides: TGTGCCAGCAGCCTTAGGGGTACCGGCAACACCATATATTTT. Residues: CASSLRGTGNTIYF.

This clone was detected a few times. The chain recombines TRBV7-3 with TRBJ1-1; D is uncertain. Trimming removed 0 bases at V and 4 bases at J, with 12 bases between. CDR3 length: 15 amino acids. The germline gives CDR1 SGHTA, CDR2 FQGTGA. CDR3 region: CASSLTPRPGTEAFF. For the CDR3, the DNA is TGTGCCAGCAGCTTAACGCCACGGCCAGGCACTGAAGCTTTCTTT.

The chain employs TRBV5-6 and TRBJ2-7; TRBD2 aligns across 9 bases. The CDR3 length is 13 residues. The junction had 2 bases not matched to a gene; V was cut back by 5 bases and J by 2 bases. CDR1 SGHDT and CDR2 YYEEEE come from the germline V gene. CDR3 nucleotides: TGTGCCAGCAGTGGCGGGGGGGCCTACGAGCAGTACTTC. This sequence encodes CASSGGGAYEQYF.

The rearrangement links TRBV2 to TRBJ2-7, with TRBD2 matching over 8 bases. The CDR3 has 14 amino acids. With V trimmed by 8 bases and J by 3 bases, 9 bases remained unmatched. Germline V lookup: CDR1 SNHLY, CDR2 FYNNEI. CDR3 nucleotide sequence: TGTGCCAGCCTCGGGGGGGTCGGGAGCTACGAGCAGTACTTC. Protein: CASLGGVGSYEQYF.

This rearrangement joins TRBV19 to TRBJ1-3, with no clear D. Germline CDR1 and CDR2: LNHDA and SQIVND (reference sequence). The CDR3 covers 14 residues. Trimming took off 7 bases at V and 8 bases at J, with 18 bases between the two ends. The CDR3 spells CASNFGGISDTIYF. The DNA for the CDR3 is TGTGCCAGTAACTTCGGAGGGATTTCGGACACCATATATTTT.

The chain links TRBV4-3 to TRBJ2-3; D gene unclear. CDR1 and CDR2 from the germline V gene are LGHNA and YSLEER. Trimming removed 0 bases at V and 4 bases at J, with 8 bases between. This CDR3 is 14 amino acids long. The CDR3 loop is CASSQDLASDTQYF. The CDR3 DNA is TGCGCCAGCAGCCAAGATTTGGCCTCAGATACGCAGTATTTT.

The rearrangement uses TRBV25-1 and TRBJ2-3; a possible D gene is TRBD1 (6 bases). Germline V lookup: CDR1 MGHDK, CDR2 SYGVNS. The CDR3 runs 13 residues. Trimming took off 0 bases at V and 12 bases at J, with 13 bases between the two ends. The CDR3 sequence is CASSEYPGARQYF. CDR3 in DNA: TGTGCCAGCAGTGAATATCCAGGGGCAAGACAGTATTTT.

The chain uses TRBV12-5 and TRBJ2-7; D is tentatively TRBD1 or TRBD2 (5 bases each). Germline lookup yields CDR1 LGHNT and CDR2 FRNRAP. Trimming shortened V by 0 bases and J by 5 bases, and 17 bases separated the two germline ends. CDR3 size: 16 residues. Here the CDR3 reads CASGLVLDRGVDEQYF. CDR3 coding DNA: TGTGCTAGTGGTTTGGTACTGGACCGAGGGGTGGACGAGCAGTACTTC.

The chain is built from TRBV5-5 and TRBJ1-4; 10 bases are shared with TRBD1. Per germline, CDR1 SGHKS and CDR2 YYEKEE (reference sequence). This CDR3 has 15 amino acids. The V segment lost 4 bases and the J segment 10 bases; nucleotides outside the gene matches: 10. This CDR3 reads CASSVPGQGKGKLFF. The CDR3 nucleotides are TGTGCCAGCAGCGTGCCGGGACAGGGGAAAGGAAAACTGTTTTTT.

Only one count was recorded for this clone. This chain connects TRBV19 to TRBJ2-7; 10 bases are a match to TRBD2. The J segment lost 2 bases and the V segment lost 5 bases, leaving 3 bases of the junction unmatched. The CDR3 sequence is 14 residues long. The germline V gene has CDR1 LNHDA and CDR2 SQIVND (reference sequence). The CDR3: CASSLLAGAYEQYF. The CDR3 DNA follows: TGTGCCAGTAGTTTGCTAGCGGGGGCCTACGAGCAGTACTTC. Full variable domain (missing parts from reference TRBV19 and TRBJ2-7): DGGITQSPKYLFRKEGQNVTLSCEQNLNHDAMYWYRQDPGQGLRLIYYSQIVNDFQKGDIAEGYSVSREKKESFPLTVTSAQKNPTAFYLCASSLLAGAYEQYFGPGTRLTVT.

V gene TRBV9 combines with J gene TRBJ1-5; a possible D gene is TRBD1 (6 bases). CDR3 length: 14 amino acids. The ends were cut back, 0 bases at V and 11 bases at J, with 15 bases in the middle. The germline gives CDR1 SGDLS, CDR2 YYNGEE. The CDR3 protein is CASSVGQGEGAQHF. CDR3 coding DNA: TGTGCCAGCAGCGTAGGGCAGGGTGAGGGGGCCCAGCATTTT.

This clone was counted once. It may be a read error: a sequence one base away is much more abundant. The sample carries other DNA sequences with the same CDR3. J is TRBJ2-7 and V is TRBV2; 13 bases fit TRBD2. This CDR3 spans 15 amino acids. J gave up 2 bases and V 3 bases, and 1 base lay outside the gene matches. Germline V CDR1 and CDR2: SNHLY, FYNNEI. The CDR3 region has the DNA TGTGCCAGCAGTGAGGGGACTAGCGGGACCTACGAGCAGTACTTC. Residues: CASSEGTSGTYEQYF.

The CDR3 here is CASSPAGGSETQYF. CDR3 nucleotides: TGTGCCAGCAGCCCAGCGGGGGGGTCGGAGACCCAGTACTTC. The chain has TRBV11-2 and TRBJ2-5; 10 bases are a match to TRBD2. The V and J ends lost 5 bases and 5 bases, in that order; junction bases with no gene match: 5. Germline V gene data show CDR1 as SGHAT and CDR2 as FQNNGV. This CDR3 is 14 amino acids long. The full variable domain, with the rest looked up from reference TRBV11-2 and TRBJ2-5, is EAGVAQSPRYKIIEKRQSVAFWCNPISGHATLYWYQQILGQGPKLLIQFQNNGVVDDSQLPKDRFSAERLKGVDSTLKIQPAKLEDSAVYLCASSPAGGSETQYFGPGTRLLVL.